The 8 T cell receptor beta chains listed next were all sequenced from one sample in a study of cytomegalovirus exposure and HLA in healthy donors. The PCR ran on 60 Vbeta and 13 Jbeta primers. Clones were sequenced by immunoSEQ multiplex PCR, and TCRdb holds only the in-frame ones, with some missing. The sample has approximately 150,000 clones, about three fifths seen once. Sequencing was done on a sample of PBMCs. These receptors came from a woman in her sixties or seventies in good health and CMV-seropositive.

V and J are TRBV18 and TRBJ1-4; D might be TRBD1 (5 bases). Trimming removed 6 bases from V and 8 bases from J, with 16 bases in between. This CDR3 region has 14 residues. The germline V gene encodes CDR1 KGHSH and CDR2 LQKENI. CDR3 coding DNA: TGTGCCAGCTCCGACCAGGGATGGCTGGAAAAACTGTTTTTT. Translating gives CASSDQGWLEKLFF.

In its sample, this clone was seen once. The chain links TRBV28 to TRBJ1-2; the D gene is possibly TRBD1 (5 bases). Germline lookup yields CDR1 MDHEN and CDR2 SYDVKM. The length of the CDR3 is 13 residues. V was cut by 6 bases and J by 2 bases, with 10 bases left in between. DNA of the CDR3: TGTGCCAGCAGAAAGACAGTGAACTATGGCTACACCTTC. Residues: CASRKTVNYGYTF.

J is TRBJ1-1 and V is TRBV27; TRBD1 matches at 7 bases. CDR3 length: 14 residues. Germline assignment: CDR1 MNHEY and CDR2 SMNVEV (reference sequence). V dropped 5 bases and J dropped 5; count of bases not matched to a gene: 8. CDR3 sequence (DNA): TGTGCCAGCAGTATCGGGACAGTAGGAACTGAAGCTTTCTTT. This encodes CASSIGTVGTEAFF.

The J gene is TRBJ2-3, the V gene TRBV7-7; 10 bases are a match to TRBD1. CDR1 is SSHAT, CDR2 FNYEAQ, per germline (reference sequence). This CDR3 has 13 amino acids. V was clipped by 5 bases and J by 8 bases; unmatched bases: 4. The CDR3 DNA reads as TGTGCCAGCAGCCCGACAGGGGGCGGTACGCAGTATTTT. Its protein is CASSPTGGGTQYF.

The chain combines TRBV7-9 with TRBJ1-1; D gene uncertain. The CDR3 spans 14 residues. Germline CDR1 SEHNR, CDR2 FQNEAQ (reference sequence). V was pared by 1 base and J by 1 base, with 7 bases between. CDR3: CASSLDSSNTEAFF. The CDR3 nucleotides read TGTGCCAGCAGCTTAGACAGTTCGAACACTGAAGCTTTCTTT. Full variable domain (rest looked up from reference TRBV7-9 and TRBJ1-1): DTGVSQNPRHKITKRGQNVTFRCDPISEHNRLYWYRQTLGQGPEFLTYFQNEAQLEKSRLLSDRFSAERPKGSFSTLEIQRTEQGDSAMYLCASSLDSSNTEAFFGQGTRLTVV.

The chain has TRBV7-2 and TRBJ1-5, with 7 bases that match TRBD1. The CDR3 has 16 amino acids. Trimming removed 5 bases from V and 1 base from J; junction bases left unmatched: 8. Germline-derived CDR1 and CDR2 are SGHTA and FQGNSA. CDR3 in amino acids: CASSPTGAESNQPQHF. The CDR3 DNA reads TGTGCCAGCAGCCCTACAGGGGCCGAAAGCAATCAGCCCCAGCATTTT.

This clone was counted only a few times. The chain joins TRBV5-1 to TRBJ2-5; 8 bases fit TRBD2. The CDR3 has 15 residues. The V gene end was trimmed by 4 bases and the J gene end by 11 bases; junction bases not matched to a gene: 16. The germline V gene has CDR1 SGHRS and CDR2 YFSETQ. Here the CDR3 reads CASSPLQGLEVKQYF. In nucleotides, the CDR3 is TGCGCCAGCAGCCCCCTGCAGGGACTAGAGGTGAAGCAGTACTTC.

J is TRBJ2-1 and V is TRBV19, with TRBD2 matching 11 bases. CDR3 size: 17 residues. CDR1 LNHDA and CDR2 SQIVND come from the germline V gene (reference sequence). V lost 5 bases, J lost 4 bases, and 10 bases stayed unmatched. The CDR3 region is CASSSTFTSGRYNEQFF. For the CDR3, the DNA is TGTGCCAGTAGTTCAACCTTCACTAGCGGGAGATACAATGAGCAGTTCTTC.